The rows below give T cell receptor beta chains drawn from one sample of a study of blood T cell repertoires in COVID-19. Clones were read by immunoSEQ multiplex PCR, and TCRdb kept only the in-frame ones, dropping some. The sample yields 200,000 to 250,000 clones, 65% to 85% seen once. Sequenced input: peripheral blood. All receptors derive from a woman aged 40 to 50 with active or convalescent COVID-19. Both conserved end residues are trimmed from each CDR3. Each record gives: V gene, CDR3 protein.

v_gene: TRBV5-1
CDR3aa: ASSEGQGASTGELF

v_gene: TRBV2
CDR3aa: ASSTYYSGVPDTQY

v_gene: TRBV28
CDR3aa: ASSTRQGTSSGTGELF

v_gene: TRBV15
CDR3aa: ATSRDRSLPLH

v_gene: TRBV3-1/TRBV3-2
CDR3aa: ASSQAQVLPEAF

v_gene: TRBV4-1
CDR3aa: ASSQDSTRGLNTEAF

v_gene: TRBV5-5
CDR3aa: ASSSWTGYGYT

v_gene: TRBV3-1/TRBV3-2
CDR3aa: ASSQGAAAEAF

v_gene: TRBV7-2
CDR3aa: ASSLAYNQPQH

v_gene: TRBV7-9
CDR3aa: ASSPQGWGNTIY

v_gene: TRBV7-9
CDR3aa: ASSSLGATNEKLF

v_gene: TRBV30
CDR3aa: AWSVLHRGGELF

v_gene: TRBV30
CDR3aa: AWSVSASGGYT

v_gene: TRBV3-1/TRBV3-2
CDR3aa: ASSQDLDYGYT

v_gene: TRBV2
CDR3aa: ASVRGGTEAF

v_gene: TRBV28
CDR3aa: ASSLGGGGALNQPQH

v_gene: TRBV2
CDR3aa: ARPFEGVYEKLF